This T cell receptor beta chain was sequenced in a study of vaccination effects on CD4 cells after COVID-19. The junction had 7 bases not matched to a gene; V was cut back by 2 bases and J by 3 bases. Looked up from germline, CDR1 is ENHRY and CDR2 is SYGVKD. CDR3 length: 16 amino acids. As for this clone: The antigen is not known.

Before sequencing, viral peptide pools were used by the ViraFEST assay to expand antigen-specific CD4+ T cells. Having been cultured for 10 days, the cells underwent CD4+ T cell isolation. It was two doses of either the BNT162b2 or mRNA-1273 vaccine that participants received. Profiling relied on immunoSEQ multiplex PCR, and the TCRdb table lists in-frame clones only, not all of them. The sample lists tens of thousands of clones, approximately 60% seen once, with about 8.7% in the top ten. Sequenced here: CD4+ T cells from PBMCs cultured with SARS-CoV-2 spike peptides, sampled after COVID-19 vaccination. The V and J genes are TRBV10-3 and TRBJ1-2; 9 nucleotides agree with TRBD1. This sequence was found in a human donor who received a COVID-19 vaccine. The CDR3 here is CAISEENRGRDYGYTF. The CDR3 DNA sequence: TGTGCCATCAGTGAGGAAAACAGGGGGCGCGACTATGGCTACACCTTC.